Ten or more counts support the clone carrying this T cell receptor (beta chain). As yet, its antigen is unknown. Sequenced by immunoSEQ multiplex PCR; TCRdb stores in-frame clones only, minus some. Of tens of thousands of clones listed, around 75% are singletons. The CDR3 runs to 14 residues. Germline values: CDR1 SQVTM, CDR2 ANQGSEA. The V end was cut by 6 bases, the J end by 0 bases, with 14 bases between. The data originate from a study of T cells in localized non-small cell lung cancer. Whole-study results and caveats: A median of around 60 clones ranked among the top 100 in tumor appeared in adjacent lung. Uninvolved adjacent lung showed higher T cell clonality than tumor.

The sequences come from PBMCs, collected before any cancer treatment. The chain couples TRBV29-1 to TRBJ1-1; D is possibly TRBD1 (6 bases). The source is a woman aged 35-70 years with stage II squamous cell lung carcinoma. The CDR3 protein is CSVGRGQLNTEAFF. CDR3 sequence (DNA): TGCAGCGTCGGAAGAGGACAGTTGAACACTGAAGCTTTCTTT.